This T cell receptor beta chain was found in a study of cytomegalovirus exposure and HLA in healthy donors. Researchers ran the PCR with 60 Vbeta and 13 Jbeta primers. Some clones are missing from TCRdb's copy, which holds only in-frame ones; the method was immunoSEQ multiplex PCR. Here the sample spans 200,000 to 250,000 clones, 70% to 80% being singletons. Participants comprised healthy donors of bone marrow. Worth noting for this clone: What it binds is not known.

Study-level findings and limits: Both high specificity and high sensitivity reportedly marked the classifier's diagnosis of cytomegalovirus status. Among the sequence variants, a highly shared cluster was likely an artifact of sequencing.

The clonotype comes from a woman in her 30s in good health and CMV-seronegative. The sample taken for sequencing was PBMCs.

CDR3 amino acids: CASSTDREVEKLFF. For the CDR3, the DNA is TGTGCCAGCAGCACCGACAGGGAGGTTGAAAAACTGTTTTTT. The rearrangement links TRBV11-2 to TRBJ1-4, with 7 bases aligning to TRBD1. Germline trimming cut 5 bases from V and 7 bases from J; bases unmatched to any gene: 7. The CDR3 consists of 14 residues. Germline CDR1 and CDR2: SGHAT and FQNNGV.